This passage covers 13 T cell receptor beta chains from one sample sequenced in a study of T cell responses to AZD1222 COVID-19 vaccine (dated by TCRdb to the early 2020s). The library was generated by the immunoSEQ multiplex PCR assay. Imported from immuneACCESS, the table was reduced by TCRdb to in-frame sequences with V and J called. These copies leave out some clones; in studies compared against another copy, an unresolved V gene accounts for under half, and the cause of the remainder is not known. The table for this sample lists 84,000 or so clones; approximately 85% of them were counted only once. The ten top clones hold approximately 4.8% of the sample. Reading the label with the study, this specimen's time point is: baseline before first vaccination. Explained via the paper, the treatment or condition label denotes: meningococcal conjugate vaccine given as trial control. This specimen consisted of peripheral blood, obtained on day 0 of MenACWY control vaccination. The receptors derive from an adult in good health.

This chain connects TRBV7-2 to TRBJ1-2; D is unresolved. The germline V gene encodes CDR1 SGHTA and CDR2 FQGNSA. V was cut by 0 bases and J by 0 bases, with 8 bases left in between. The CDR3 sequence is 15 residues long. As DNA, the CDR3 is TGTGCCAGCAGCTTAGCCCGGTCCCCTAACTATGGCTACACCTTC. As protein: CASSLARSPNYGYTF. The variable domain in full, completed from reference TRBV7-2 and TRBJ1-2, reads GAGVSQSPSNKVTEKGKDVELRCDPISGHTALYWYRQSLGQGLEFLIYFQGNSAPDKSGLPSDRFSAERTGGSVSTLTIQRTQQEDSAVYLCASSLARSPNYGYTFGSGTRLTVV.

The V call is TRBV3-1 (or the pseudogene TRBV3-2), the J call TRBJ2-7, with 9 positions matching TRBD2. The V segment lost 3 bases and the J segment 5 bases; nucleotides outside the gene matches: 8. The CDR3 is made up of 15 amino acids. Germline assignment: CDR1 LGHDT and CDR2 YNNKEL (reference sequence). CDR3 nucleotide sequence: TGTGCCAGCAGCCATCACGGCGGGGGGGCCCACGAGCAGTACTTC. Protein product: CASSHHGGGAHEQYF.

The V call is TRBV7-6, the J call TRBJ1-5; D is possibly TRBD1 (5 bases). Germline-derived CDR1 and CDR2 are SGHVS and FNYEAQ. The CDR3 spans 15 residues. V lost 3 bases and J 6 bases, leaving 15 bases between the germline ends. The CDR3 loop reads CASSFQGGLGQPQHF. The CDR3 bases are TGTGCCAGCAGCTTCCAGGGAGGACTCGGTCAGCCCCAGCATTTT.

This chain connects TRBV5-4 to TRBJ1-2; TRBD1 matches at 7 bases. J lost 4 bases, V lost 3 bases, and 9 bases had no gene match. This CDR3 has 15 residues. Germline CDR1 and CDR2: SGHNT and YYREEE (reference sequence). DNA for the CDR3: TGTGCCAGCAGCTCGTCCGGGACAGTCCTCTATGGCTACACCTTC. This encodes CASSSSGTVLYGYTF.

J is TRBJ2-3 and V is TRBV4-1; 8 bases line up with TRBD1. There are 16 residues in the CDR3. Trimming at V came to 1 base and at J to 6 bases, leaving 9 bases not matched to a gene. CDR1 MGHRA and CDR2 YSYEKL come from the germline V gene. CDR3: CASSQAGTGLTDTQYF. The CDR3 DNA is TGCGCCAGCAGCCAAGCCGGGACAGGTCTGACCGATACGCAGTATTTT.

This chain uses TRBV7-8 with TRBJ2-7; no definite D call. Looked up from germline, CDR1 is SGHVS and CDR2 is FQNEAQ. The germline V and J ends were trimmed by 3 bases and 1 base, with 7 bases remaining between them. The CDR3 loop spans 13 amino acids. The CDR3 DNA reads TGTGCCAGCAGCTTGGACGGTTCCTACGAGCAGTACTTC. Its protein is CASSLDGSYEQYF.

The J gene is TRBJ1-5, the V gene TRBV3-1 (or the pseudogene TRBV3-2); 9 bases fit TRBD1. V dropped 6 bases and J dropped 5; count of bases not matched to a gene: 11. Per the germline V gene, CDR1 is LGHDT and CDR2 is YNNKEL (reference sequence). CDR3 length: 16 amino acids. The CDR3 nucleotides are TGTGCCAGCAGGGGATCACCGGGACAGGGCGATCAGCCCCAGCATTTT. It yields the protein CASRGSPGQGDQPQHF.

The chain couples TRBV3-1 (or the pseudogene TRBV3-2) to TRBJ1-1; D is undetermined. V was clipped by 4 bases and J by 4 bases, with 7 bases between them. The CDR3 is 12 residues long. Germline V lookup: CDR1 LGHDT, CDR2 YNNKEL (reference sequence). CDR3 amino acids: CASSPGGTEAFF. Written as DNA, the CDR3 is TGTGCCAGCAGCCCCGGTGGCACTGAAGCTTTCTTT.

This clone has a handful of counts. The chain uses TRBV5-5 and TRBJ2-7; D is possibly TRBD1 or TRBD2 (6 bases each). The germline V gene has CDR1 SGHKS and CDR2 YYEKEE (reference sequence). The CDR3 extends over 13 amino acids. V shed 3 bases and J shed 0 bases, with 7 bases lying between them. CDR3 residues: CASSSGASYEQYF. CDR3 sequence (DNA): TGTGCCAGCAGCTCGGGGGCCTCCTACGAGCAGTACTTC.

V and J are TRBV5-4 and TRBJ2-3, with 7 bases aligning to TRBD2. V lost 4 bases and J lost 3; bases outside the gene matches: 2. The CDR3 covers 13 residues. Germline CDR1 reads SGHNT; CDR2 reads YYREEE (reference sequence). CDR3 sequence: CASSLGGTDTQYF. CDR3 sequence (DNA): TGTGCCAGCAGCCTCGGGGGGACAGATACGCAGTATTTT.

The V and J genes are TRBV12-3 or TRBV12-4 and TRBJ2-7; no definite D call. There are 12 residues in the CDR3. V was clipped by 6 bases and J by 0 bases, with 6 bases between them. CDR3 loop: CASSRSSYEQYF. The DNA of the CDR3 is TGTGCCAGCAGCCGATCCTCCTACGAGCAGTACTTC.

This chain uses TRBV5-4 with TRBJ1-2, with no clear D. Germline loops: CDR1 SGHNT, CDR2 YYREEE (reference sequence). Trimming took 3 bases from V and 8 from J, leaving 14 bases between them. The CDR3 loop spans 13 amino acids. CDR3 sequence (DNA): TGTGCCAGCAGCTCGGACGGAGCTCGAGGCTACACCTTC. Translated: CASSSDGARGYTF.

The V and J genes are TRBV25-1 and TRBJ2-1; D tentatively reads TRBD1 or TRBD2 (5 bases each). CDR1 is MGHDK and CDR2 is SYGVNS in the germline V gene. This CDR3 is 14 amino acids long. Trimming cost V 6 bases and J 2 bases, with 11 bases left between them. This chain's CDR3 is CASSGAPAYNEQFF. In DNA, the CDR3 is TGTGCCAGCAGCGGGGCTCCGGCCTACAATGAGCAGTTCTTC.